The source of this T cell receptor (beta chain) is a study of T cell responses to AZD1222 COVID-19 vaccine. CDR1 is SGHKS, CDR2 YYEKEE, per germline (reference sequence). The CDR3 totals 14 residues. With 0 bases removed from V and 6 bases from J, the gap between germline ends came to 9 bases. Assay used: immunoSEQ multiplex PCR; TCRdb lists only in-frame clones, some missing. The sample yields more than 110,000 clones, less than 95% seen once. The sequence derives from an adult in good health. This chain connects TRBV5-5 to TRBJ2-2; D gene ambiguous. The source material was peripheral blood, sampled on day 0 of AZD1222 vaccination. The CDR3 DNA is TGTGCCAGCAGCTTGGGCCTCGAGGCCGGGGAGCTGTTTTTT. Residues: CASSLGLEAGELFF. The entire variable domain, with the rest obtained from reference TRBV5-5 and TRBJ2-2, is as follows: DAGVTQSPTHLIKTRGQQVTLRCSPISGHKSVSWYQQVLGQGPQFIFQYYEKEERGRGNFPDRFSARQFPNYSSELNVNALLLGDSALYLCASSLGLEAGELFFGEGSRLTVL.